This T cell receptor (beta chain) emerged from a study of T cell clonality in common variable immunodeficiency. This clone was seen at least ten times. Antigen unknown. The read ends 3 residues shy of where the CDR3 ends; the end is completed using the germline J gene. Notes on the study in general: Fewer deletions and N-nucleotide insertions were reportedly seen in common variable immunodeficiency TCR beta sequences. Fewer TCRbeta clones were shared among CVID subjects than controls.

The V segment lost 1 base and the J segment 2 bases; nucleotides outside the gene matches: 4. Per germline, CDR1 MGHRA and CDR2 YSYEKL. The CDR3 spans 15 residues. CVID subjects had received replacement immunoglobulin for at least one year. Some clones are missing from TCRdb's copy, which holds only in-frame ones; the method was immunoSEQ multiplex PCR. The table records approximately 20,000 clones without singletons, the ten largest covering roughly 2.5%. Sequencing used peripheral blood mononuclear cells. V and J are TRBV4-1 and TRBJ1-2, with 7 bases matching TRBD1. This sequence originates from a human donor with common variable immunodeficiency. CDR3 bases read: TGCGCCAGCAGCCAAGCACAGGGGCTAAACTATGGC. It codes for CASSQAQGLNYG. In full, the CDR3 is CASSQAQGLNYGYTF.